The present entry profiles one TCR beta chain with its context. The antigen is unknown. The data are from a study of cytomegalovirus exposure and HLA in healthy donors. Vbeta (60) and Jbeta (13) primers were used in the PCR. Some clones are missing from TCRdb's copy, which holds only in-frame ones; the method was immunoSEQ multiplex PCR. Among fewer than 85,000 clones listed, about three quarters were seen once. CDR3 length equals 12 residues. Germline CDR1 reads PRHDT; CDR2 reads FYEKMQ (reference sequence). V shed 6 bases and J shed 10 bases, with 13 bases lying between them. Findings and limits, study-wide: The classifier was said to identify cytomegalovirus status with high specificity and sensitivity. The dataset shows that most TCR sequences were rare, while some public TCRs occurred in many donors.

The source is a woman between 40 and 50 years old in good health and CMV-seropositive. The gene calls are TRBV13 and TRBJ2-1, with D perhaps matching TRBD1 (5 bases). Sequenced input: PBMCs. The CDR3 coding sequence is TGTGCCAGCAGTTTCAGGGCCAGGGAGCAGTTCTTC. It yields the protein CASSFRAREQFF.